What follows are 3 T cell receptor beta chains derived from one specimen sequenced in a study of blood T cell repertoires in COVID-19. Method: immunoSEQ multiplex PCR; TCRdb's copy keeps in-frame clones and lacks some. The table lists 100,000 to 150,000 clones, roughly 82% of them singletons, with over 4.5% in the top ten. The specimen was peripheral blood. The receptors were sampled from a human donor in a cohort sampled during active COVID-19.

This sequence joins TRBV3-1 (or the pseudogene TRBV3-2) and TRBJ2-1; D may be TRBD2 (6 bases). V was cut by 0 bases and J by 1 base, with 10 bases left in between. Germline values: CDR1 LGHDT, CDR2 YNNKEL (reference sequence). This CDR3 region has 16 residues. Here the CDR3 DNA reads TGTGCCAGCAGCCAAGAACGCGGGAAGTCCTACAATGAGCAGTTCTTC. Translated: CASSQERGKSYNEQFF.

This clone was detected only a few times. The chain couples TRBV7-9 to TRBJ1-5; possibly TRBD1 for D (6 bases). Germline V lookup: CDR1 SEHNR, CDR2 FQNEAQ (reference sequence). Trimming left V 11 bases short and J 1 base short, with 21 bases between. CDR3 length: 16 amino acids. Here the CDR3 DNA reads TGTGCCTCCAGCGGTAGGGGGATGGGAAGCAATCAGCCCCAGCATTTT. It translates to CASSGRGMGSNQPQHF.

The CDR3, as DNA: TGTGCCTGGCGATTAGACAGGGGCTCCTACAATGAGCAGTTCTTC. This translates into CAWRLDRGSYNEQFF. V is TRBV30 and J is TRBJ2-1; the match to TRBD1 covers 8 bases. The CDR3 totals 15 residues. Trimming cost V 5 bases and J 0 bases; bases outside gene matches: 6. The germline gives CDR1 GTSNPN, CDR2 SVGIG (reference sequence).